A single TCR beta chain is shown here with its context. What it recognizes is unknown. PCR employed 60 Vbeta and 13 Jbeta primers. Profiled with immunoSEQ multiplex PCR; TCRdb holds only in-frame clones, not every one. The sample has around 150,000 clones, around 80% seen once. Germline V gene sequence: CDR1 MGHDK, CDR2 SYGVNS. Germline trimming cut 5 bases from V and 8 bases from J; bases unmatched to any gene: 7. The CDR3 totals 14 residues. This specimen belongs to a study of cytomegalovirus exposure and HLA in healthy donors. Study outcomes and limitations: Clonal expansion, a later analysis showed, was greater in HLA-associated TCR beta chains than in equally common others. Researchers catalogued approximately 170 TCR beta chains as cytomegalovirus-associated. TRBV6-2, TRBV6-3 and some other V segments were unresolvable in 87-base-pair reads. The number of N-insertions in an Asian-associated ancestry cluster was reportedly below the approximately 600-donor mean in a later analysis.

The sequence came from a man aged 25 to 45 in good health. The sequenced sample was PBMCs. V and J are TRBV25-1 and TRBJ2-2; 8 nucleotides match TRBD2. The CDR3 sequence is CASSPPGGSGELFF. Here the CDR3 DNA reads TGTGCCAGCAGTCCCCCGGGGGGGTCTGGGGAGCTGTTTTTT.